This T cell receptor (beta chain) was observed in a study of technical replicates of blood from several donors. Data came from immunoSEQ multiplex PCR; TCRdb stores just in-frame clones and leaves some out. The table has approximately 78,000 clones, 80% to 95% seen once. This CDR3 spans 15 amino acids. V gave up 0 bases and J gave up 4 bases, with 9 bases separating them. CDR1 is MNHEY and CDR2 is SVGAGI in the germline V gene. The sequence derives from a human donor in good health. V and J are TRBV6-5 and TRBJ1-4; possibly TRBD1 for D (5 bases). The specimen sequenced was T cells isolated from PBMCs. The CDR3 loop reads CASSYSWGDNEKLFF. The DNA for the CDR3 is TGTGCCAGCAGTTACTCGTGGGGGGATAATGAAAAACTGTTTTTT.